This T cell receptor beta chain stems from a study of post-analysis software for immune sequencing data. Study as a whole: Included courses were relapsing-remitting and secondary progressive multiple sclerosis; progressive-relapsing multiple sclerosis was also included.

The CDR3 length is 16 residues. In germline, CDR1 is LGHDT, CDR2 YNNKEL (reference sequence). Trimming removed 3 bases from V and 7 bases from J, with 19 bases in between. Unique molecular identifiers had been added to the TCR beta cDNA libraries. Starting from about 0.94 to 9.7 million T cells, the study yielded a few hundred thousand cDNA molecules. TCRdb recomputed calls from the PCR reads with MiXCR, one row per CDR3 protein. Here the sample spans roughly 800,000 distinct CDR3 sequences, roughly half being singletons. In regard to this clonotype: Its antigen is as yet unknown.

General study findings and limits: Controls' normalized Chao1 diversity significantly exceeded that of multiple sclerosis patients. Patients used roughly five TRBV segments, including TRBV5-6, TRBV5-1 and TRBV20-1, more often than controls. By F measure, strong co-clustering occurred among samples prepared in the same batch.

The sequence derives from a girl aged 5-17 years with multiple sclerosis. The chain employs TRBV3-1 and TRBJ1-5; D perhaps matches TRBD1 (5 bases). Sequences were obtained from blood. In DNA form, the CDR3 reads TGTGCCAGCAGCCACGGTTTAACGACAGAGAAGCAGCCCCAGCATTTT. Its translation: CASSHGLTTEKQPQHF.